This section outlines one TCR beta chain sequence together with its context. Its antigen is not known. This CDR3 is 17 amino acids long. Germline lookup yields CDR1 MGHDK and CDR2 SYGVNS. V lost 2 bases, J lost 1 base, and 8 bases stayed unmatched. CD8 cells regarded as naive lacked CD45RO, were positively chosen for CCR7, and omitted terminally differentiated effector memory CD45RA+ cells. This sample was taken from a study of shared clonotypes between healthy human individuals. Study observations and caveats: Generation probabilities of non-shared clonotypes were lower (relative to those shared by all four donors). The study generally estimated greater richness for naive than memory subsets.

Assay used: immunoSEQ multiplex PCR; TCRdb lists only in-frame clones, some missing. The sample carries about 820,000 clones, 80% to 95% recorded once. The origin of this receptor is a man aged 25-45 years in good health. V and J are TRBV25-1 and TRBJ2-5; 9 bases align to TRBD2. Sequenced input: naive CD8+ T cells sorted from blood. This chain's CDR3 is CASSEGSPLAGQETQYF. The CDR3 coding sequence is TGTGCCAGCAGTGAAGGTTCGCCACTAGCGGGCCAAGAGACCCAGTACTTC.